This T cell receptor beta chain stems from a study of shared clonotypes between healthy human individuals. V was trimmed by 11 bases and J by 2 bases, leaving 13 bases between them. Germline V gene lookup returns CDR1 MDHEN and CDR2 SYDVKM. The CDR3 loop spans 12 amino acids. Each cell subset's genomic DNA was divided evenly among several immunoSEQ plates. The method was immunoSEQ multiplex PCR; TCRdb's version includes in-frame clones alone and lacks a portion of them. The data hold roughly 2,000,000 clones, with 85% to 95% observed a single time. CD45RO-negative CD8 cells positively selected for CCR7 made up the naive population, which excluded terminally differentiated effector memory CD45RA+ cells.

This receptor was obtained from a man aged 18 to 29 in good health. Some clones in this sample may be carry-over from other donors' samples. The rearrangement uses TRBV28 and TRBJ2-7; weak D call: TRBD2 (6 bases). Sequenced sample: naive CD8+ T cells from PBMCs. The CDR3 region has the DNA TGTGCCGCCACCGGCGGGACCTACGAGCAGTACTTC. Translating gives CAATGGTYEQYF.